The entry below gives a single T cell receptor beta chain sequence along with its context. What it binds is not known. The sample comes from a study of graft-versus-host responses after intestinal transplantation. Study at large: Multivisceral, liver-intestinal, or isolated intestinal transplants were performed in recipients.

Broader study findings: GvH clones turned up in recipient marrow; some had shown up first in ileum or blood.

Only in-frame clones appear in the TCRdb table, and some are missing; sequencing was by immunoSEQ multiplex PCR. The table lists 130,000 or so clones, around 94% of them singletons. The sequence derives from a human donor who received an intestinal transplant. The sample was unstimulated CD4+ T cells sorted from spleen or lymph node cells, taken before intestinal transplant.

The CDR3 loop reads CASSVGQGNEQFF. CDR3 bases: TGTGCCAGCAGCGTAGGACAGGGAAATGAGCAGTTCTTC. The chain couples TRBV9 to TRBJ2-1, with TRBD1 matching 7 bases. The CDR3 spans 13 residues. V lost 0 bases, J lost 7 bases, and 1 base stayed unmatched. CDR1 is SGDLS and CDR2 is YYNGEE in the germline V gene.